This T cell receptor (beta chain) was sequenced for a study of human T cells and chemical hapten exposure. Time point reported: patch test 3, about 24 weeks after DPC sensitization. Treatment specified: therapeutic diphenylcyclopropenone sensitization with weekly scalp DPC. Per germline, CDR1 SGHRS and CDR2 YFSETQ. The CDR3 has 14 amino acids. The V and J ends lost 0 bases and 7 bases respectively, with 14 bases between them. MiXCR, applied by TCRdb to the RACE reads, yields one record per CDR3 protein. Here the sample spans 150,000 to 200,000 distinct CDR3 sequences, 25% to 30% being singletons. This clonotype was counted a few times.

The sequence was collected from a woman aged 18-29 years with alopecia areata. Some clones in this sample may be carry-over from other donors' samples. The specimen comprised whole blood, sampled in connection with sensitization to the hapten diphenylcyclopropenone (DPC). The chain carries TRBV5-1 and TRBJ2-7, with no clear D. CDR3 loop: CASSLVGLAKEQYF. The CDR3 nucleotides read TGCGCCAGCAGCTTGGTCGGTTTGGCGAAGGAGCAGTACTTC.